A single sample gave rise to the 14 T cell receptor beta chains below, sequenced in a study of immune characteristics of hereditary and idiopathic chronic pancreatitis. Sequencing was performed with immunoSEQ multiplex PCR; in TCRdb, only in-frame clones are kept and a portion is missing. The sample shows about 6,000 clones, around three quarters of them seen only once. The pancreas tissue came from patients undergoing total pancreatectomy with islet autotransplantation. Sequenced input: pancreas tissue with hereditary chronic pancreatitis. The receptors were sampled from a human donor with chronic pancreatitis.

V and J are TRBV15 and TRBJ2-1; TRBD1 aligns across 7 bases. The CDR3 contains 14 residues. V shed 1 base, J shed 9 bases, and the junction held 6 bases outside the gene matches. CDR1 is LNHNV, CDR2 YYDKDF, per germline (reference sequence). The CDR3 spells CATSRVTGVGEQFF. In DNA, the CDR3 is TGTGCCACCAGCAGAGTTACAGGGGTTGGTGAGCAGTTCTTC.

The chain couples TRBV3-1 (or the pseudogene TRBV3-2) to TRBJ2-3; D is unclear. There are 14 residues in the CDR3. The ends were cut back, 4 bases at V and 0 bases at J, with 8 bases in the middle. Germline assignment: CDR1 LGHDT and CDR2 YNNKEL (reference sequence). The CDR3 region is CASSRATSTDTQYF. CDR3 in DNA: TGTGCCAGCAGCCGGGCCACTAGCACAGATACGCAGTATTTT.

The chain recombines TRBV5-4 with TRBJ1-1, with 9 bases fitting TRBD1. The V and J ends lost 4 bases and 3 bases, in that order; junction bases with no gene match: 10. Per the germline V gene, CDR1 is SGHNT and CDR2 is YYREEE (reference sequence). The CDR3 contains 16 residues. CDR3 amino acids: CASSPRTGAWDTEAFF. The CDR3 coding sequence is TGTGCCAGCAGCCCAAGGACAGGGGCTTGGGACACTGAAGCTTTCTTT.

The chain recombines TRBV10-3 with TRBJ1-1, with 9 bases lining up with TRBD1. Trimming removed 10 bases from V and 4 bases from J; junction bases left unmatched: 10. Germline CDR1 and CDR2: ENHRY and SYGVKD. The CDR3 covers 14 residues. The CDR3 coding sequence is TGTGCCACAGACACAGGGGGCCGAAGCACTGAAGCTTTCTTT. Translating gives CATDTGGRSTEAFF.

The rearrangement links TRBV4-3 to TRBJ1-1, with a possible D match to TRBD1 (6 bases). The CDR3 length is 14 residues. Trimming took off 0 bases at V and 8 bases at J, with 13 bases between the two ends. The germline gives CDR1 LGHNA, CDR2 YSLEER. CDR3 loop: CASSQERRGDEAFF. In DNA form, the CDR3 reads TGCGCCAGCAGCCAAGAGAGAAGGGGGGACGAAGCTTTCTTT.

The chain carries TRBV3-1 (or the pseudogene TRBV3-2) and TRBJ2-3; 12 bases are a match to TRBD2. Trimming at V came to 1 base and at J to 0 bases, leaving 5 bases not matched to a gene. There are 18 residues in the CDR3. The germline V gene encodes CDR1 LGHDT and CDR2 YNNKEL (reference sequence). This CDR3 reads CASSQGLAGALSTDTQYF. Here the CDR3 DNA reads TGTGCCAGCAGCCAAGGACTAGCGGGGGCCTTAAGCACAGATACGCAGTATTTT.

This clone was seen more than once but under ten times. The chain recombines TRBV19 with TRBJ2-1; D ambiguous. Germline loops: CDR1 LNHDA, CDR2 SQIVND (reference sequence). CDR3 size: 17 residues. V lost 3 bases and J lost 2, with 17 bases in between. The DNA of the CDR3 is TGTGCCAGTAGTATCCTTGGTAAGGGCCCCCCCTACAATGAGCAGTTCTTC. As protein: CASSILGKGPPYNEQFF.

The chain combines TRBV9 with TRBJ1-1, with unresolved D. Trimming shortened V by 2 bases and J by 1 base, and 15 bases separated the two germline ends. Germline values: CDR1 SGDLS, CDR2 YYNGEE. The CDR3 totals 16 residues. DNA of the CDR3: TGTGCCAGCAGCGTTTTAGCCGATCTGAGGAACACTGAAGCTTTCTTT. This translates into CASSVLADLRNTEAFF.

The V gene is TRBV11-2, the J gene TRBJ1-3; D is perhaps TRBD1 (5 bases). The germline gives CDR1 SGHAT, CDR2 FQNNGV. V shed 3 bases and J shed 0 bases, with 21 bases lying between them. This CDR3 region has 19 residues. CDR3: CASSFGHLAGPNSGNTIYF. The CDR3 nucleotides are TGTGCCAGCAGCTTCGGACACCTCGCAGGGCCTAACTCTGGAAACACCATATATTTT.

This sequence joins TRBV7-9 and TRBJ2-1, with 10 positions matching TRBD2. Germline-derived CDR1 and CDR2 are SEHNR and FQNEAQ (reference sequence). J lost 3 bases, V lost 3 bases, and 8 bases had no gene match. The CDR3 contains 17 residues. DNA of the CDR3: TGTGCCAGCAGCTTCCACTGGACTAGCGGCAACTACAATGAGCAGTTCTTC. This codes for CASSFHWTSGNYNEQFF.

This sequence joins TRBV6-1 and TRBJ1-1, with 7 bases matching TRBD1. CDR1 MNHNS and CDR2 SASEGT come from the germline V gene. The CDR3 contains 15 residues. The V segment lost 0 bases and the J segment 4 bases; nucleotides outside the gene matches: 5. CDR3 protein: CASSEAEGAGTEAFF. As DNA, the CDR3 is TGTGCCAGCAGTGAAGCGGAGGGGGCGGGCACTGAAGCTTTCTTT.

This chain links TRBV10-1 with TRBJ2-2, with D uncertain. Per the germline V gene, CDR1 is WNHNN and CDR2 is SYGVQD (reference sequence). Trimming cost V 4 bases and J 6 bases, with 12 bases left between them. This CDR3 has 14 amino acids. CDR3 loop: CASSGNLEAGELFF. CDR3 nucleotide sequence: TGCGCCAGCAGTGGAAATTTGGAAGCCGGGGAGCTGTTTTTT.

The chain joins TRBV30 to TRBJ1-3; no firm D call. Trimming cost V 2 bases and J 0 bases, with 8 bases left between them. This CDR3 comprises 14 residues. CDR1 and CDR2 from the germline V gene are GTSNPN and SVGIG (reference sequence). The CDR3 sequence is CAWSQGISGNTIYF. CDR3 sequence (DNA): TGTGCCTGGAGTCAAGGGATCTCTGGAAACACCATATATTTT.

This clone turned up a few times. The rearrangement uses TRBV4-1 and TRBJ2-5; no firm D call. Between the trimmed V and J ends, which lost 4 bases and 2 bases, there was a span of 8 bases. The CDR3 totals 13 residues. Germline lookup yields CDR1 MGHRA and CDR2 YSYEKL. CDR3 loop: CASSPIFQETQYF. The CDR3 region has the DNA TGCGCCAGCAGCCCCATTTTTCAAGAGACCCAGTACTTC.